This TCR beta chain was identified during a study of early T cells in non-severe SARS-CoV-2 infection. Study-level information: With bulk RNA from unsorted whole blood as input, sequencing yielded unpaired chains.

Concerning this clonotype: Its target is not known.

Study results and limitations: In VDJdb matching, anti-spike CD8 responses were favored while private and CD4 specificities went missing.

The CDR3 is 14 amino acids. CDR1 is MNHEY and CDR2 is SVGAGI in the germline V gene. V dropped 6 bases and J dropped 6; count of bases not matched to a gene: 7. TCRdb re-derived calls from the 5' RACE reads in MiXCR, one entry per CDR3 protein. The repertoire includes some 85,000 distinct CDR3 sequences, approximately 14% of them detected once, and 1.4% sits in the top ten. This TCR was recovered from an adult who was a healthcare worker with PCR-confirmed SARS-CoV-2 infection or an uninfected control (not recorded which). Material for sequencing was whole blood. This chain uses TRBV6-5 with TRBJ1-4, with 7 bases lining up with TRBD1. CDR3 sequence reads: CASRPGTVHEKLFF. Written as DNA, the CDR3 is TGTGCCAGCAGACCTGGGACAGTCCATGAAAAACTGTTTTTT.